Listed here are 21 T cell receptor beta chains from one sample, sequenced in a study of control samples from healthy donors and cancer patients. Generated by immunoSEQ multiplex PCR, the TCRdb table keeps only in-frame clones and is missing some. Here the sample spans 150,000 to 200,000 clones, 85% to 95% being singletons. The specimen was blood. Every receptor here comes from a man between 18 and 35 years old in good health.

This chain connects TRBV10-2 to TRBJ2-7; 7 nucleotides match TRBD1. J gave up 6 bases and V 5 bases, and 7 bases lay outside the gene matches. The CDR3 spans 13 residues. Germline values: CDR1 WSHSY, CDR2 SAAADI. CDR3 sequence: CASSTTGVSEQYF. CDR3 sequence (DNA): TGCGCCAGCAGTACAACAGGGGTTAGCGAGCAGTACTTC.

The V and J genes are TRBV19 and TRBJ2-3, with D unresolved. The CDR3 loop spans 15 amino acids. V shed 5 bases and J shed 5 bases, with 17 bases lying between them. Germline V gene lookup returns CDR1 LNHDA and CDR2 SQIVND (reference sequence). The CDR3 protein is CASSDGPGRVDTQYF. DNA of the CDR3: TGTGCCAGTAGTGACGGGCCCGGACGGGTAGATACGCAGTATTTT.

This chain uses TRBV3-1 (or the pseudogene TRBV3-2) with TRBJ2-3, with 8 bases identical to TRBD2. This CDR3 comprises 15 residues. From germline, CDR1 is LGHDT and CDR2 YNNKEL (reference sequence). V shed 1 base, J shed 3 bases, and the junction held 3 bases outside the gene matches. The CDR3 loop reads CASSQGTSRTDTQYF. The CDR3 DNA reads TGTGCCAGCAGCCAAGGGACTAGCAGGACAGATACGCAGTATTTT.

The rearrangement links TRBV10-3 to TRBJ1-1, with D tentatively TRBD1 (6 bases). Trimming removed 10 bases at V and 7 bases at J, with 22 bases between. Germline values: CDR1 ENHRY, CDR2 SYGVKD. This CDR3 spans 14 amino acids. CDR3 amino acids: CATTQGQGGNEAFF. The CDR3 nucleotides are TGTGCCACCACGCAGGGGCAGGGAGGGAATGAAGCTTTCTTT.

The chain joins TRBV14 to TRBJ1-5; possible D gene TRBD1, 5 bases. V was cut by 0 bases and J by 8 bases, with 14 bases left in between. CDR1 and CDR2 (germline): SGHDN, FVKESK. CDR3 length equals 15 residues. The CDR3 sequence: CASSQDVGREKPQHF. CDR3 coding DNA: TGTGCCAGCAGCCAAGATGTCGGCAGGGAGAAGCCCCAGCATTTT. Supplemented by reference TRBV14 and TRBJ1-5, the full variable domain reads EAGVTQFPSHSVIEKGQTVTLRCDPISGHDNLYWYRRVMGKEIKFLLHFVKESKQDESGMPNNRFLAERTGGTYSTLKVQPAELEDSGVYFCASSQDVGREKPQHFGDGTRLSIL.

This rearrangement joins TRBV6-2 or TRBV6-3 to TRBJ2-5; TRBD2 might be the D (5 bases). The germline V gene encodes CDR1 MNHEY and CDR2 SVGEGT. The length of the CDR3 is 14 residues. V was trimmed by 0 bases and J by 2 bases, leaving 7 bases between them. CDR3 loop: CASSYSDSQETQYF. The CDR3 nucleotides read TGTGCCAGCAGTTACTCGGACTCACAAGAGACCCAGTACTTC.

The gene calls are TRBV5-8 and TRBJ2-2; D possibly matches TRBD1 or TRBD2 (6 bases each). Germline loops: CDR1 SGHTS, CDR2 YDEGEE. The length of the CDR3 is 16 residues. V lost 1 base and J 5 bases, leaving 15 bases between the germline ends. CDR3 residues: CASSLKFGGETGELFF. The CDR3 DNA reads TGTGCCAGCAGCTTGAAGTTCGGGGGCGAGACCGGGGAGCTGTTTTTT.

V is TRBV5-1 and J is TRBJ2-3; D possibly matches TRBD1 or TRBD2 (6 bases each). Germline CDR1 is SGHRS and CDR2 is YFSETQ. CDR3 length: 16 residues. V was shortened by 0 bases and J by 4 bases, with 15 bases between the two germline ends. CDR3 residues: CASSLEMKGGSDTQYF. In nucleotides, the CDR3 is TGCGCCAGCAGCTTGGAAATGAAGGGGGGATCAGATACGCAGTATTTT.

V and J are TRBV9 and TRBJ2-5; D call uncertain. Germline V gene sequence: CDR1 SGDLS, CDR2 YYNGEE. Trimming stripped 2 bases from V and 3 bases from J, with 11 bases between. This CDR3 spans 14 amino acids. The CDR3 coding sequence is TGTGCCAGCAGCGTCCGACTGTACGAAGAGACCCAGTACTTC. Translation gives CASSVRLYEETQYF.

Of note for this clone: At one end the junction does not follow the germline gene, possibly because of a read error. The chain employs TRBV5-1 and TRBJ1-2; 7 bases fit TRBD1. The CDR3 contains 14 residues. CDR1 is SGHRS, CDR2 YFSETQ, per germline. CDR3 amino acids: CASSLNGQDSSVNF. DNA for the CDR3: TGCGCCAGCAGCTTGAACGGACAGGACTCCTCCGTCAACTTC.

CDR3 in DNA: TGTGCCAGCAGTGAATCTGGCAGGGGGAACACCGGGGAGCTGTTTTTT. The encoded protein is CASSESGRGNTGELFF. The rearrangement links TRBV25-1 to TRBJ2-2; D might be TRBD1 (6 bases). Germline V gene lookup returns CDR1 MGHDK and CDR2 SYGVNS. Trimming removed 1 base from V and 1 base from J, with 10 bases in between. CDR3 length: 16 amino acids.

This chain links TRBV5-1 with TRBJ2-1, with TRBD2 identical over 7 bases. Germline CDR1 and CDR2: SGHRS and YFSETQ. J was trimmed by 0 bases and V by 0 bases; bases with no gene match: 6. This CDR3 is built from 17 residues. The CDR3 DNA sequence: TGCGCCAGCAGCTTGGTCCCCGGGGGGATCTCCTACAATGAGCAGTTCTTC. The encoded protein is CASSLVPGGISYNEQFF.

V and J are TRBV5-4 and TRBJ1-4, with 8 bases aligning to TRBD1. With 10 bases clipped from V and 5 bases from J, the junction kept 7 bases outside the gene matches. This CDR3 is built from 13 residues. CDR1 is SGHNT and CDR2 is YYREEE in the germline V gene (reference sequence). CDR3 DNA sequence: TGTGCCCTCCCCGGGACAGGCAATGAAAAACTGTTTTTT. This gives the protein CALPGTGNEKLFF.

V and J are TRBV29-1 and TRBJ2-3; TRBD2 matches at 9 bases. CDR3 length: 14 residues. The V and J ends lost 6 bases and 2 bases, in that order; junction bases with no gene match: 6. Germline CDR1 reads SQVTM; CDR2 reads ANQGSEA. CDR3 protein: CSVPAGGITDTQYF. The CDR3 nucleotides read TGCAGCGTGCCCGCGGGGGGGATCACAGATACGCAGTATTTT.

The chain joins TRBV7-2 to TRBJ2-1, with TRBD2 matching 12 bases. Unmatched junction bases numbered 3, after V lost 2 bases and J lost 4 bases. Germline V lookup: CDR1 SGHTA, CDR2 FQGNSA. The CDR3 length is 16 residues. In nucleotides, the CDR3 is TGTGCCAGCAGCTTACTAGGGACTAGCGGGTACAATGAGCAGTTCTTC. Amino acids: CASSLLGTSGYNEQFF.

The chain uses TRBV5-1 and TRBJ2-3; D gene uncertain. Germline values: CDR1 SGHRS, CDR2 YFSETQ. The CDR3 is made up of 14 amino acids. V was trimmed by 2 bases and J by 2 bases, leaving 9 bases between them. CDR3 DNA: TGCGCCAGCAGCTTAATGGATGTCACAGATACGCAGTATTTT. This gives the protein CASSLMDVTDTQYF.

J is TRBJ1-1 and V is TRBV6-4; maybe TRBD1 (6 bases). This CDR3 has 14 amino acids. Per the germline V gene, CDR1 is MRHNA and CDR2 is SNTAGT. Trimming stripped 4 bases from V and 3 bases from J, with 12 bases between. The CDR3 here is CASSVKGGDTEAFF. The CDR3 bases are TGTGCCAGCAGTGTTAAGGGGGGGGACACTGAAGCTTTCTTT.

V usage is TRBV9 and J usage is TRBJ2-3; a weak D match, TRBD1 (8 bases). The V end lost 6 bases, the J end lost 3 bases, and 23 bases lay between the germline ends. This CDR3 comprises 17 residues. Germline V gene sequence: CDR1 SGDLS, CDR2 YYNGEE. The CDR3, as DNA: TGTGCCAGCATTCCCAATTCAGGACAGGGAGGGACAGATACGCAGTATTTT. This translates into CASIPNSGQGGTDTQYF.

V is TRBV10-3 and J is TRBJ2-7; tentative D call: TRBD2 (5 bases). There are 17 residues in the CDR3. Trimming removed 6 bases from V and 2 bases from J, with 23 bases in between. Germline values: CDR1 ENHRY, CDR2 SYGVKD. The CDR3 sequence is CAIRAREGSLGTYEQYF. In DNA, the CDR3 is TGTGCCATCAGGGCCCGAGAGGGCAGCCTAGGAACCTACGAGCAGTACTTC.

J is TRBJ1-1 and V is TRBV6-5; D might be TRBD1 (5 bases). This CDR3 is built from 14 residues. Trimming cost V 6 bases and J 4 bases, with 15 bases left between them. Germline V gene sequence: CDR1 MNHEY, CDR2 SVGAGI. The DNA for the CDR3 is TGTGCCAGCAGCTTCAGGCCCGGGGCCACTGAAGCTTTCTTT. This gives the protein CASSFRPGATEAFF.

V is TRBV19 and J is TRBJ1-5; 7 bases agree with TRBD1. This CDR3 spans 13 amino acids. CDR1 LNHDA and CDR2 SQIVND come from the germline V gene (reference sequence). The J segment lost 5 bases and the V segment lost 9 bases, leaving 7 bases of the junction unmatched. In nucleotides, the CDR3 is TGTGCCAGCAGGGGGTGGGGGGATCAGCCCCAGCATTTT. Protein sequence: CASRGWGDQPQHF.